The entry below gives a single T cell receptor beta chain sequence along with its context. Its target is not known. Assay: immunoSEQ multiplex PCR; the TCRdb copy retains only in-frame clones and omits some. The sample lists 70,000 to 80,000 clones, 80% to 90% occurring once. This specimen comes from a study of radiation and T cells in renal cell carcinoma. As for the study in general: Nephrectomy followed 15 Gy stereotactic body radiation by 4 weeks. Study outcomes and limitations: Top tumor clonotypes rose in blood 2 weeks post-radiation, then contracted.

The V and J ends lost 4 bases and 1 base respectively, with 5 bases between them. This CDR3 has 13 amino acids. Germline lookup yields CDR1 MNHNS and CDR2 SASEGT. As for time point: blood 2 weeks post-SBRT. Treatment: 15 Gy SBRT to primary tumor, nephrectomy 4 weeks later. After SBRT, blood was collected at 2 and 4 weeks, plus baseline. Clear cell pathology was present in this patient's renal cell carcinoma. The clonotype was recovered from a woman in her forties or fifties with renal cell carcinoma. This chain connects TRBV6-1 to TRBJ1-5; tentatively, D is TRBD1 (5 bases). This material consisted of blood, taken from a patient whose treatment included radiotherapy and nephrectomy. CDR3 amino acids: CASSGGSNQPQHF. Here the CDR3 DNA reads TGTGCCAGCAGTGGGGGCAGCAATCAGCCCCAGCATTTT.